Each of the 23 T cell receptor beta chains below was sequenced from the same sample in a study of shared clonotypes between healthy human individuals. Measured with immunoSEQ multiplex PCR; TCRdb has only the in-frame clones, and not every one. The sample holds fewer than 150,000 clones, more than 65% seen once. Sequencing used memory CD8+ T cells sorted from blood. Subset: CD45RO+ cells pooled with CCR7-negative TemRA cells. These receptors were taken from a woman in her 30s in good health.

The gene calls are TRBV4-1 and TRBJ2-3; 8 bases match TRBD2. J gave up 0 bases and V 6 bases, and 8 bases lay outside the gene matches. Germline lookup yields CDR1 MGHRA and CDR2 YSYEKL. The CDR3 is 16 residues long. CDR3 sequence: CASRKKRETSTDTQYF. The CDR3 bases are TGCGCCAGCAGAAAGAAGCGGGAGACTAGCACAGATACGCAGTATTTT.

The J gene is TRBJ2-7, the V gene TRBV4-1; 11 nucleotides match TRBD2. Trimming took 1 base from V and 4 from J; bases not matched to a gene: 15. Per the germline V gene, CDR1 is MGHRA and CDR2 is YSYEKL. The CDR3 length is 19 residues. The CDR3 DNA sequence: TGCGCCAGCAGCCAAGTCCCGGGACTAGCGGAGTCACCAGGTTACGAGCAGTACTTC. Translating it yields CASSQVPGLAESPGYEQYF.

This chain links TRBV27 with TRBJ2-7, with 9 bases lining up with TRBD2. The V segment lost 3 bases and the J segment 6 bases; nucleotides outside the gene matches: 6. The CDR3 runs 14 residues. In germline, CDR1 is MNHEY, CDR2 SMNVEV (reference sequence). The DNA for the CDR3 is TGTGCCAGCAGTTTTAGCGGGAGTGTTTCCGAGCAGTACTTC. Translating gives CASSFSGSVSEQYF.

This chain joins TRBV18 and TRBJ2-7; TRBD1 agrees at 9 bases. CDR3 size: 17 residues. The V gene's germline CDR1 is KGHSH and CDR2 LQKENI. The ends lost 2 bases at V and 6 bases at J; junction bases unmatched: 14. The CDR3 protein is CASSPISIGTGFSEQYF. The CDR3 bases are TGTGCCAGCTCACCAATATCCATCGGGACAGGGTTTAGCGAGCAGTACTTC.

CDR3 loop: CASSQNRGYGEQYF. CDR3 DNA: TGTGCCAGCAGCCAAAACAGGGGCTACGGCGAGCAGTACTTC. The gene calls are TRBV14 and TRBJ2-7; 7 bases are a match to TRBD1. The CDR3 contains 14 residues. V shed 2 bases and J 6 bases; nucleotides not matched to a gene: 7. Germline assignment: CDR1 SGHDN and CDR2 FVKESK.

The V gene is TRBV29-1, the J gene TRBJ2-7; D unresolved. Germline CDR1 SQVTM, CDR2 ANQGSEA. The CDR3 consists of 13 residues. V was cut by 5 bases and J by 0 bases, with 11 bases left in between. The chain's CDR3 is CSVMWRSSYEQYF. The CDR3 DNA reads as TGCAGCGTTATGTGGCGAAGCTCCTACGAGCAGTACTTC.

The chain has TRBV29-1 and TRBJ2-1; no clear D gene. Trimming removed 1 base from V and 6 bases from J, with 10 bases in between. Germline-derived CDR1 and CDR2 are SQVTM and ANQGSEA. This CDR3 spans 13 amino acids. The CDR3 reads CSVEVPRRNEQFF. Here the CDR3 DNA reads TGCAGCGTTGAAGTCCCCAGGCGCAATGAGCAGTTCTTC.

The chain combines TRBV7-9 with TRBJ2-7; either TRBD1 or TRBD2 may supply D (5 bases each). The CDR3 spans 16 residues. The V gene's germline CDR1 is SEHNR and CDR2 FQNEAQ (reference sequence). Trimming shortened V by 7 bases and J by 3 bases, and 22 bases separated the two germline ends. This CDR3 is CASNPLFGTAHYEQYF. The CDR3, as DNA: TGTGCCAGCAACCCGTTATTCGGGACGGCACACTACGAGCAGTACTTC.

The rearrangement joins TRBV7-9 to TRBJ2-2; no clear D gene. CDR3 size: 15 residues. Per the germline V gene, CDR1 is SEHNR and CDR2 is FQNEAQ (reference sequence). V lost 1 base to trimming and J lost 6 bases, with 12 bases between them. The CDR3: CASSLDHYLSGELFF. The CDR3 region has the DNA TGTGCCAGCAGCTTAGATCACTATTTATCCGGGGAGCTGTTTTTT.

This clone was observed a handful of times. A far larger clone is one base from this, pointing to a likely read error. Other DNA variants within this sample encode the same CDR3. CDR3 region: CASSQDGTSGSYEQYF. CDR3 in DNA: TGCGCCAGCAGCCAAGATGGGACTAGCGGCTCCTACGAGCAGTACTTC. This chain uses TRBV4-1 with TRBJ2-7; 11 bases align to TRBD2. V dropped 0 bases and J dropped 0; count of bases not matched to a gene: 1. The V gene's germline CDR1 is MGHRA and CDR2 YSYEKL. The CDR3 is made up of 16 amino acids.

The genes are TRBV10-1 and TRBJ2-6, with D possibly TRBD2 on 6 matching bases. V dropped 4 bases and J dropped 1 base, with 14 bases sitting between them. The CDR3 loop spans 17 amino acids. Germline V gene sequence: CDR1 WNHNN, CDR2 SYGVQD (reference sequence). The CDR3 reads CASSGTGSYSGANVLTF. CDR3 DNA sequence: TGCGCCAGCAGTGGGACCGGGAGCTATTCTGGGGCCAACGTCCTGACTTTC.

This clone was counted many times. This chain uses TRBV11-2 with TRBJ2-3; 8 positions agree with TRBD2. J lost 7 bases, V lost 5 bases, and 5 bases had no gene match. CDR1 and CDR2 (germline): SGHAT, FQNNGV. This CDR3 region has 13 residues. DNA of the CDR3: TGTGCCAGCAGCCCAGCGGGAGAAAATACGCAGTATTTT. Amino acid sequence: CASSPAGENTQYF.

This sequence joins TRBV6-6 and TRBJ1-2; 7 bases map to TRBD1. The V gene's germline CDR1 is MNHNY and CDR2 SVGAGI (reference sequence). The V and J ends lost 1 base and 6 bases, in that order; junction bases with no gene match: 8. This CDR3 has 15 amino acids. The CDR3 here is CASSYLGQPGDGYTF. The CDR3 bases are TGTGCCAGCAGTTACTTGGGACAGCCGGGTGATGGCTACACCTTC.

The table lists this clone with a count of one. The chain is built from TRBV28 and TRBJ2-7, with D tentatively TRBD2 (7 bases). Trimming removed 7 bases from V and 3 bases from J, with 25 bases in between. Germline CDR1 MDHEN, CDR2 SYDVKM. The CDR3 runs to 17 residues. In DNA form, the CDR3 reads TGTGCCAGCACCCGACCTGCGGGGGCTTTTTGGATCTACGAGCAGTACTTC. Its protein is CASTRPAGAFWIYEQYF.

V usage is TRBV11-2 and J usage is TRBJ2-1; tentative D call: TRBD2 (5 bases). Trimming removed 1 base at V and 6 bases at J, with 7 bases between. The CDR3 covers 13 residues. Germline V gene lookup returns CDR1 SGHAT and CDR2 FQNNGV. Written as DNA, the CDR3 is TGTGCCAGCAGCTTAGTCGAGGGCAATGAGCAGTTCTTC. It yields the protein CASSLVEGNEQFF.

This rearrangement joins TRBV6-1 to TRBJ2-7; possible D gene TRBD2, 6 bases. The CDR3 is 16 amino acids. Trimming removed 4 bases from V and 5 bases from J, with 21 bases in between. The germline CDR1 and CDR2 sequences are MNHNS and SASEGT. The CDR3 spells CASSGLRRDGSNEQYF. CDR3 in DNA: TGTGCCAGCAGTGGCCTTCGGCGGGACGGGAGCAACGAGCAGTACTTC.

The CDR3 nucleotides read TGTGCCTGCGGGGGAGAGGCACAAGGACGTGGCTACACCTTC. Residues: CACGGEAQGRGYTF. V usage is TRBV30 and J usage is TRBJ1-2, with D tentatively TRBD1 (5 bases). The germline CDR1 and CDR2 sequences are GTSNPN and SVGIG (reference sequence). The CDR3 runs to 14 residues. Trimming took 6 bases from V and 7 from J, leaving 21 bases between them.

This chain joins TRBV28 and TRBJ2-7; no reliable D call. Trimming stripped 2 bases from V and 1 base from J, with 15 bases between. Germline CDR1 is MDHEN and CDR2 is SYDVKM. The length of the CDR3 is 16 residues. Written as DNA, the CDR3 is TGTGCCAGCAGTTTACGGTTCGAACTGTGGTCCTACGAGCAGTACTTC. This codes for CASSLRFELWSYEQYF.

This sequence joins TRBV29-1 and TRBJ2-5; perhaps D is TRBD1 or TRBD2 (5 bases each). The J call is uncertain, as TRBJ2-7 better fits the DNA end. Per germline, CDR1 SQVTM and CDR2 ANQGSEA. This CDR3 region has 11 residues. In DNA, the CDR3 is TGCAGCGTTGCCGGGGCTGACGAGCAGTACTTC. Its translation is CSVAGADEQYF.

This clone was detected a few times. This sequence joins TRBV25-1 and TRBJ2-1, with 8 bases fitting TRBD2. The CDR3 is made up of 18 amino acids. Germline V gene lookup returns CDR1 MGHDK and CDR2 SYGVNS. The junction had 14 bases not matched to a gene; V was cut back by 7 bases and J by 0 bases. CDR3 sequence: CASTWGGSGMSSYNEQFF. In nucleotides, the CDR3 is TGTGCCAGCACCTGGGGGGGTAGCGGGATGAGCTCCTACAATGAGCAGTTCTTC.

The CDR3 bases are TGTGCCAGCAGCTCGGGACAGGTTAGCAATCAGCCCCAGCATTTT. Its protein product is CASSSGQVSNQPQHF. This chain joins TRBV28 and TRBJ1-5; 8 bases are a match to TRBD1. In germline, CDR1 is MDHEN, CDR2 SYDVKM. The CDR3 covers 15 residues. J was trimmed by 0 bases and V by 6 bases; bases with no gene match: 4. Supplemented by reference TRBV28 and TRBJ1-5, the full variable domain reads DVKVTQSSRYLVKRTGEKVFLECVQDMDHENMFWYRQDPGLGLRLIYFSYDVKMKEKGDIPEGYSVSREKKERFSLILESASTNQTSMYLCASSSGQVSNQPQHFGDGTRLSIL.

The V and J genes are TRBV28 and TRBJ2-7, with D possibly TRBD2 on 5 matching bases. Trimming left V 2 bases short and J 5 bases short, with 16 bases between. There are 15 residues in the CDR3. Germline assignment: CDR1 MDHEN and CDR2 SYDVKM. CDR3 coding DNA: TGTGCCAGCAGTTTAAGGAGGAGCAGAAGTCACGAGCAGTACTTC. It translates to CASSLRRSRSHEQYF.

The table lists this clone with a count of one. V gene TRBV7-9 combines with J gene TRBJ2-1; D possibly corresponds to TRBD2 (7 bases). V lost 5 bases and J 7 bases, leaving 21 bases between the germline ends. CDR1 is SEHNR, CDR2 FQNEAQ, per germline (reference sequence). The CDR3 extends over 16 amino acids. CDR3 region: CASSTAGGQVQNEQFF. The CDR3 nucleotides are TGTGCCAGCAGCACCGCCGGGGGGCAAGTTCAAAATGAGCAGTTCTTC.